The clone carrying this T cell receptor (beta chain) was observed at least ten times. Each CDR3 protein is one row after TCRdb ran MiXCR on the reads. The data contain about 360,000 distinct CDR3 sequences, around a sixth of them singletons. This sample is part of a study of T cell repertoires in cytomegalovirus infection. What was sequenced was PBMCs. This TCR came from a human donor in good health (CMV status not recorded). Some clones in this sample may be carry-over from other donors' samples.

CDR3 DNA sequence: TGTGCCAGCAGCTCCTTCCAGAGCGAGCAGTACTTC. It encodes CASSSFQSEQYF. V gene TRBV7-2 combines with J gene TRBJ2-7; D is uncertain. The CDR3 is 12 amino acids. V was cut by 4 bases and J by 6 bases, with 10 bases left in between. Germline V gene data show CDR1 as SGHTA and CDR2 as FQGNSA.